The T cell receptor (beta chain) described here comes from a study of blood T cell repertoires in COVID-19. Study context: Donors in the United States, Italy and Spain gave samples during acute or convalescent COVID-19. T cells, B-cell-depleted T cells, or PBMCs supplied cDNA or gDNA.

The table came from immunoSEQ multiplex PCR; TCRdb's copy has only in-frame clones and leaves some out. Here the sample spans 95,000 to 150,000 clones, around 85% being singletons. Seattle enrolled patients during active infection and tracked them longitudinally. Germline loops: CDR1 LNHDA, CDR2 SQIVND (reference sequence). The CDR3 runs 16 residues. Trimming removed 4 bases from V and 2 bases from J, with 18 bases in between. The clonotype was recovered from a woman older than 75 with COVID-19, enrolled during active disease. Sequenced: peripheral blood. The chain combines TRBV19 with TRBJ2-7, with a tentative D call TRBD2 (5 bases). The CDR3 DNA reads TGTGCCAGTAGTAGTAATACCCGACCCGGGGCCTACGAGCAGTACTTC. This gives the protein CASSSNTRPGAYEQYF.